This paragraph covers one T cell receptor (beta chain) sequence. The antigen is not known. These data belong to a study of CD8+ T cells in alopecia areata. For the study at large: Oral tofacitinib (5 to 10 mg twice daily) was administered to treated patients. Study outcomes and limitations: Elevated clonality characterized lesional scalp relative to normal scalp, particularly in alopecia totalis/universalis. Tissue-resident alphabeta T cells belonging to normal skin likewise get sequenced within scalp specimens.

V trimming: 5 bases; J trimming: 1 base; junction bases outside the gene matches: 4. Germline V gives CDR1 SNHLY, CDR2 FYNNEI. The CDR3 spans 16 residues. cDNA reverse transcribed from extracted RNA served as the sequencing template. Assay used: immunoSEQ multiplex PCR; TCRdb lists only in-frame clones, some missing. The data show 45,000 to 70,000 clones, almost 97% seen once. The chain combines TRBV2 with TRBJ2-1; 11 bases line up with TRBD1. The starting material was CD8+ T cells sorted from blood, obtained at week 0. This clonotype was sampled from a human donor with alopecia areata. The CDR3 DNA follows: TGTGCCAGCAGTACCGGGACAGGGGGGTCCTACAATGAGCAGTTCTTC. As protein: CASSTGTGGSYNEQFF.